These T cell receptor beta chains were read from a single sample in a study of response to subunit inactivated influenza vaccine. Via MiXCR, TCRdb re-called the RT-PCR reads, giving one row per CDR3 protein. The profile shows approximately 500,000 distinct CDR3 sequences, 14% of them singletons. Sequenced material: PBMCs from blood, taken about 12 days after vaccination. These receptors were obtained from a man aged 45-60 years who received an inactivated influenza vaccine. The CDR3 runs from the conserved cysteine through the conserved F or W. Each record gives: clone size, J gene, V gene, D gene, CDR3 DNA, CDR3 protein. The D gene is left open where the match is weak. Size tells how often a clone was seen (once, few, many) or the class of an expanded clone, and some rows leave it out.

>few|TRBJ2-3|TRBV2|TRBD2
TGTGCCAGCTCTGCGGGGGGTGCAGATACGCAGTATTTT
CASSAGGADTQYF
>few|TRBJ2-1|TRBV20-1|TRBD1
TGCAGTGCTAGTAAGGGACAGGGGGACAATGAGCAGTTCTTC
CSASKGQGDNEQFF
>NA|TRBJ2-7|TRBV11-1|NA
TGTGCCAGCAGCTTAGTATCGGCTAGCGCAAGCTCCTACGAGCAGTACTTC
CASSLVSASASSYEQYF
>few|TRBJ1-6|TRBV20-1|NA
TGCAGTGCTAGAGAGTCCAGGGCAAGACCCCTCCACTTT
CSARESRARPLHF
>few|TRBJ2-5|TRBV5-5|NA
TGTGCCAGCAGCCAAAGACACTACGAAGAGACCCAGTACTTC
CASSQRHYEETQYF
>NA|TRBJ2-7|TRBV7-8|NA
TGTGCCAGCACTGGCACCCGTTCCTACGAGCAGTACTTC
CASTGTRSYEQYF
>many|TRBJ2-1|TRBV9|TRBD2
TGTGCCAGCAGCGTAGCGGGACTAGCGGGAGATGAGCAGTTCTTC
CASSVAGLAGDEQFF
>many|TRBJ1-6|TRBV9|TRBD1
TGTGCCAGCAGCCGGGGACAGGGGGGAAATTCACCCCTCCACTTT
CASSRGQGGNSPLHF
>NA|TRBJ2-7|TRBV5-1|TRBD1
TGCGCCAGCAGCTGGGGGACAGGGGGTGTTTACGAGCAGTACTTC
CASSWGTGGVYEQYF
>NA|TRBJ2-7|TRBV5-6|TRBD1
TGTGCCAGCAGCTTCGGACAGGGATCCTACGAGCAGTACTTC
CASSFGQGSYEQYF
>NA|TRBJ1-4|TRBV5-6|NA
TGTGCCAGCAGCGCGCGGGATCCGGGGTTTGAAAAACTGTTTTTT
CASSARDPGFEKLFF
>few|TRBJ2-2|TRBV6-2/TRBV6-3|NA
TGTGCCAGCCGCAGATCTCGACCCGGGGAGCTGTTTTTT
CASRRSRPGELFF
>few|TRBJ2-1|TRBV10-3|NA
TGTGCCATCAGTGTTCCGGGACGTTCACCCCCCAATGAGCAGTTCTTC
CAISVPGRSPPNEQFF
>NA|TRBJ2-4|TRBV28|TRBD2
TGTGCCAGCAGACGCACGCCCCCGGGACTAGCGGGTATTCAGTACTTC
CASRRTPPGLAGIQYF
>NA|TRBJ2-3|TRBV10-3|NA
TGTGCCATCAGAGCCGGGGGAGGCACAGATACGCAGTATTTT
CAIRAGGGTDTQYF
>NA|TRBJ1-4|TRBV29-1|NA
TGCAGCGCCGGTGTAGGGGATGAAAAACTGTTTTTT
CSAGVGDEKLFF
>few|TRBJ2-7|TRBV6-2/TRBV6-3|NA
TGTGCCAGCAGAGACCCCCAGGGGCCGTACGAGCAGTACTTC
CASRDPQGPYEQYF
>few|TRBJ2-7|TRBV29-1|TRBD1
TGCAGCGTTGAAGAGATCGGGTATGGGACAGTAAACGAGCAGTACTTC
CSVEEIGYGTVNEQYF
>few|TRBJ2-4|TRBV6-2/TRBV6-3|TRBD2
TGTGCCAGCAGTTACCCGACCCAGCGGGAGGCCGCGTGGAGAAACATTCAGTACTTC
CASSYPTQREAAWRNIQYF
>many|TRBJ2-3|TRBV12-3/TRBV12-4|NA
TGTGCCAGCAGACAGGACGCAGGCACAGATACGCAGTATTTT
CASRQDAGTDTQYF
>NA|TRBJ1-2|TRBV5-1|NA
TGCGCCAGCAGCTTGGGACACCAACTTCTCTATGGCTACACCTTC
CASSLGHQLLYGYTF
>few|TRBJ2-7|TRBV7-8|NA
TGTGCCAGCAGCTTAGGTGGAGAAGGGACCTACGAGCAGTACTTC
CASSLGGEGTYEQYF